The rows below give T cell receptor beta chains drawn from one sample of a study of lymphopenia after photon versus proton radiotherapy. Sequencing was performed with immunoSEQ multiplex PCR; in TCRdb, only in-frame clones are kept and a portion is missing. Of some 26,000 clones listed, around 83% are singletons. Sequences were derived from peripheral blood, sampled from a patient treated with photon-based radiotherapy. Receptors were obtained from a woman aged 45-59 years with pancreatic cancer. CDR3s include the opening cysteine and the closing phenylalanine or tryptophan. Fields, in order: J gene, V gene, CDR3 protein.

TRBJ2-7,TRBV7-8,CASSPELAGGSGGYEQYF
TRBJ2-4,TRBV25-1,CASSEPRGPNIQYF
TRBJ1-5,TRBV6-6,CASRRQGASNQPQHF
TRBJ1-1,TRBV20-1,CSASRPSEAFF
TRBJ2-7,TRBV9,CASSVGSREGSEQYF
TRBJ2-7,TRBV5-1,CASSLATGGLRKQYF
TRBJ2-2,TRBV7-7,CASSLEISTGELFF
TRBJ1-1,TRBV7-9,CASSPADRTEAFF
TRBJ2-7,TRBV15,CATSPGTGSSYEQYF
TRBJ2-7,TRBV29-1,CSVEAEGAYSYEQYF
TRBJ1-1,TRBV7-8,CASSPRGLNTEAFF
TRBJ1-1,TRBV6-6,CASSQLVSLGTEAFF
TRBJ2-7,TRBV4-3,CASSQDLFRDMNYEQYF
NA,TRBV7-8,CASSNWGLAVYEQYF
TRBJ2-1,TRBV11-3,CASSLGLKRGPYNEQFF
TRBJ2-7,TRBV30,CAWSVITEEYEQYF
TRBJ2-7,TRBV19,CASSTRDRGTTVSYEQYF
TRBJ1-2,TRBV27,CASSLSQAQLPYGYTF
TRBJ1-1,TRBV2,CASRQDSQGQAFF
TRBJ2-5,TRBV6-5,CASSYLGPHRETQYF
TRBJ2-7,TRBV27,CASSSNHARYEQYF
TRBJ2-3,TRBV5-6,CASSLELRVTDTQYF
TRBJ2-7,TRBV4-1,CASSQEGLDEQYF
TRBJ2-2,TRBV9,CASTPRGGGELFF
TRBJ2-3,TRBV4-3,CASSQDWLSGRDTQYF
TRBJ2-3,TRBV4-3,CASSQIASEITDTQYF
TRBJ2-2,TRBV4-3,CASSATTGVNTGELFF
TRBJ2-1,TRBV9,CASSVEAGVVNEQFF
TRBJ2-1,TRBV19,CASSEGGNEQFF
TRBJ1-1,TRBV6-1,CASTGQGYTEAFF
TRBJ2-6,TRBV29-1,CSVEGGANVLTF
TRBJ1-2,TRBV2,CASSPRLGQGYGYTF
TRBJ2-4,TRBV4-2,CASSQEVAARDIQYF
TRBJ2-7,TRBV4-3,CASSPGLADYEQYF
TRBJ2-7,TRBV4-1,CASSQETRGYEQYF
TRBJ2-3,TRBV5-1,CASSLKVQTQDTQYF
TRBJ2-4,TRBV19,CASSIDGKRIGKNIQYF
TRBJ1-2,TRBV4-3,CASSQEEQMLGYTF
TRBJ2-7,TRBV28,CASSPHEGGGYEQYF
TRBJ1-2,TRBV15,CATSREWDGYGYTF
TRBJ1-1,TRBV6-5,CASSSDRVGTEAFF
TRBJ2-6,TRBV9,CASSVAASGRYGANVLTF
TRBJ2-7,TRBV7-2,CASSLGPSSGSYEQYF
TRBJ1-5,TRBV21-1,CASSRSYSNQPQHF
TRBJ2-1,TRBV27,CASSPRSSGANNEQFF
TRBJ2-1,TRBV5-6,CASSLGGRPSGRLQDEQFF
TRBJ2-1,TRBV9,CASSDPGSYHNEQFF
TRBJ2-2,TRBV7-9,CASSPEPNTGELFF
TRBJ1-2,TRBV27,CASSSIAFEGDGYTF
TRBJ2-7,TRBV6-5,CASSSPDPFNEQYF